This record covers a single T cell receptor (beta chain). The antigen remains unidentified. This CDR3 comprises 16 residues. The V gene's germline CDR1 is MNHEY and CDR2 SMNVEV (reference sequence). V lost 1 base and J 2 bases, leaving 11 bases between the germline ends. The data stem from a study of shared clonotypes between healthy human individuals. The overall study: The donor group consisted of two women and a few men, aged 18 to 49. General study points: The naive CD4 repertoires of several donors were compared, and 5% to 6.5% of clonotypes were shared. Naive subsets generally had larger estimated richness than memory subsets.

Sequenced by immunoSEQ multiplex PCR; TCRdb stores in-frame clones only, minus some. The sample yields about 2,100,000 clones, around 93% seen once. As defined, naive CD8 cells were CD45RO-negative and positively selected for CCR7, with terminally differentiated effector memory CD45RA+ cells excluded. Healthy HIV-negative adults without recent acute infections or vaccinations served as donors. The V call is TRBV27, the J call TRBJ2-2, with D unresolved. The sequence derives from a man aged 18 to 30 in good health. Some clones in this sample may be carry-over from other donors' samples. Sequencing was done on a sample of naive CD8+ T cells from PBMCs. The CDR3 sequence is CASSLFGRVNTGELFF. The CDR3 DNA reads TGTGCCAGCAGTTTATTTGGAAGGGTAAACACCGGGGAGCTGTTTTTT.